The T cell receptor (beta chain) under discussion was sequenced for a study of stem cell transplantation in POMP-related autoinflammatory disease. On the study more broadly: Impaired MHC class I-dependent CD8+ differentiation was hypothesized from defective thymoproteasomes. Before transplant, CD4+ T cells skewed naive and CD8+ proportions were low.

PRAID featured immunodeficiency plus autoinflammation. Sequencing was performed with immunoSEQ multiplex PCR; in TCRdb, only in-frame clones are kept and a portion is missing. The sample holds some 31,000 clones; 88% are singletons and the top ten take more than 0.55%. There are 13 residues in the CDR3. With 2 bases clipped from V and 7 bases from J, the junction kept 1 base outside the gene matches. Germline V gives CDR1 MNHNY, CDR2 SVGAGI (reference sequence). This clone showed up just once. Its cognate antigen is unknown. The study, taken as a whole, reports: In patients with PRAID, every analyzed T-cell subset tended to show lower diversity and higher clonality.

The chain has TRBV6-6 and TRBJ1-2; TRBD1 matches at 10 bases. The specimen was CD4+ T cells from PBMCs, collected before stem cell transplantation. This clonotype was sampled from a human donor with POMP-related autoinflammation and immune dysregulation (PRAID). CDR3 in DNA: TGTGCCAGCAGTTACCGGGACAGGGGTGGCTACACCTTC. Amino acids: CASSYRDRGGYTF.